This TCR beta chain was recovered during a study of blood T cells in healthy people across ages. The germline V gene has CDR1 SQVTM and CDR2 ANQGSEA. The length of the CDR3 is 16 residues. PCR was performed a second time for about 7 to 12 cycles using a sample-barcoded 5' primer and a J-beta primer mix. TCRdb re-analysed the 5' RACE reads in MiXCR, keeping a single row per CDR3 protein. The sample has 800,000 to 1,300,000 distinct CDR3 sequences; 25% are singletons. These same data were also listed under a study on T cells of mothers and their children. That investigation notes: In unrelated and related pairs, TCR recombination output is shaped in a similar way by thymic selection.

The chain joins TRBV29-1 to TRBJ2-1; D may be TRBD2 (6 bases). The J call could be wrong; TRBJ2-7 is a better fit for the DNA end. Sequencing used blood. The origin of this receptor is a girl aged 2-10 years in good health. The CDR3 DNA sequence: TGCAGCGTTGCGGGCCGCGTAGGAGGGGAACCCTACGAGCAGTACTTC. This sequence encodes CSVAGRVGGEPYEQYF.